Following are 25 T cell receptor beta chains from one sample sequenced in a study of T cell responses to AZD1222 COVID-19 vaccine. TCRdb's table, derived via immunoSEQ multiplex PCR, lists solely in-frame clones and lacks some. This sample carries about 200,000 clones, 80% to 90% of them seen once, and the ten largest clones take 7.7%. Sequenced material: peripheral blood, taken on day 0 of AZD1222 vaccination. The receptors shown here come from an adult in good health.

The chain links TRBV29-1 to TRBJ2-7; D not certain. The CDR3 consists of 12 residues. CDR1 and CDR2 (germline): SQVTM, ANQGSEA. The V end was cut by 6 bases, the J end by 3 bases, with 12 bases between. DNA of the CDR3: TGCAGCGTGCGAGAAAGGCACTACGAGCAGTACTTC. Residues: CSVRERHYEQYF.

This clone appeared a few times. This sequence joins TRBV7-2 and TRBJ1-2, with TRBD1 identical over 9 bases. Germline V gene sequence: CDR1 SGHTA, CDR2 FQGNSA. The CDR3 sequence is 15 residues long. Trimming took 3 bases from V and 4 from J; bases not matched to a gene: 6. The chain's CDR3 is CASSFGTGNTYGYTF. In nucleotides, the CDR3 is TGTGCCAGCAGCTTCGGGACAGGGAATACCTATGGCTACACCTTC.

The CDR3 loop is CASSLRQSVRNTGELFF. The CDR3 DNA is TGCGCCAGCAGCCTAAGACAGTCCGTTAGGAACACCGGGGAGCTGTTTTTT. The chain recombines TRBV5-1 with TRBJ2-2; possible D gene TRBD1, 5 bases. V was trimmed by 4 bases and J by 1 base, leaving 17 bases between them. This CDR3 is built from 17 residues. Germline loops: CDR1 SGHRS, CDR2 YFSETQ.

The chain carries TRBV3-1 (or the pseudogene TRBV3-2) and TRBJ1-5; D remains ambiguous. Germline CDR1 and CDR2: LGHDT and YNNKEL (reference sequence). The V end was cut by 2 bases, the J end by 6 bases, with 8 bases between. The CDR3 has 13 residues. The CDR3 DNA follows: TGTGCCAGCAGCCAAATAGTTGGTCAGCCCCAGCATTTT. Its translation is CASSQIVGQPQHF.

The genes are TRBV15 and TRBJ2-3; no clear D. The germline V gene encodes CDR1 LNHNV and CDR2 YYDKDF (reference sequence). The CDR3 length is 15 residues. Trimming removed 5 bases from V and 0 bases from J, with 12 bases in between. The CDR3 bases are TGTGCCACCAGCTCTAACCCGCGGAGCACAGATACGCAGTATTTT. It is translated as CATSSNPRSTDTQYF.

The DNA of the CDR3 is TGTGCCAGCAGTTTGGAGTTTGGGGGAGAGACCCAGTACTTC. As protein: CASSLEFGGETQYF. This chain connects TRBV27 to TRBJ2-5; D may match TRBD1 or TRBD2 (5 bases each). CDR3 length: 14 residues. With 3 bases removed from V and 4 bases from J, the gap between germline ends came to 12 bases. Germline loops: CDR1 MNHEY, CDR2 SMNVEV (reference sequence).

V gene TRBV27 combines with J gene TRBJ1-6; 7 bases are shared with TRBD1. Germline V CDR1 and CDR2: MNHEY, SMNVEV (reference sequence). Trimming removed 2 bases from V and 2 bases from J; junction bases left unmatched: 9. The CDR3 consists of 18 residues. CDR3 sequence: CASSLMAGGITYNSPLHF. For the CDR3, the DNA is TGTGCCAGCAGTTTAATGGCAGGGGGTATCACCTATAATTCACCCCTCCACTTT.

This clone was seen only a few times. The chain uses TRBV19 and TRBJ2-3; no clear D. The CDR3 contains 15 residues. V was clipped by 1 base and J by 0 bases, with 8 bases between them. Germline V gene data show CDR1 as LNHDA and CDR2 as SQIVND (reference sequence). CDR3 in DNA: TGTGCCAGTAGTATAGGGGCCAGAAGCACAGATACGCAGTATTTT. It is translated as CASSIGARSTDTQYF. Together with reference TRBV19 and TRBJ2-3, the CDR3 gives the full variable domain: DGGITQSPKYLFRKEGQNVTLSCEQNLNHDAMYWYRQDPGQGLRLIYYSQIVNDFQKGDIAEGYSVSREKKESFPLTVTSAQKNPTAFYLCASSIGARSTDTQYFGPGTRLTVL.

V gene TRBV5-1 combines with J gene TRBJ1-1, with D possibly being TRBD1 (5 bases). The CDR3 totals 17 residues. The V end was cut by 3 bases, the J end by 0 bases, with 18 bases between. Germline assignment: CDR1 SGHRS and CDR2 YFSETQ. This CDR3 reads CASSWTRGGGMNTEAFF. CDR3 bases: TGCGCCAGCAGCTGGACAAGGGGCGGAGGCATGAACACTGAAGCTTTCTTT.

The rearrangement links TRBV13 to TRBJ1-1; D is possibly TRBD1 (5 bases). The ends were cut back, 3 bases at V and 1 base at J, with 15 bases in the middle. The CDR3 consists of 16 residues. Germline CDR1 is PRHDT and CDR2 is FYEKMQ (reference sequence). Here the CDR3 reads CASSLVRVGSNTEAFF. CDR3 nucleotide sequence: TGTGCCAGCAGCTTGGTCAGGGTCGGCTCGAACACTGAAGCTTTCTTT.

The CDR3 loop is CASSSQDGTSYEQYF. CDR3 nucleotides: TGTGCCAGCAGCTCACAGGACGGGACCAGCTACGAGCAGTACTTC. V is TRBV7-2 and J is TRBJ2-7, with D perhaps assigned TRBD1 or TRBD2 (5 bases each). The CDR3 sequence is 15 residues long. Trimming took 4 bases from V and 3 from J, leaving 16 bases between them. CDR1 is SGHTA and CDR2 is FQGNSA in the germline V gene.

The chain combines TRBV4-1 with TRBJ1-3, with unresolved D. Germline lookup yields CDR1 MGHRA and CDR2 YSYEKL. This CDR3 is 14 amino acids long. Trimming took off 4 bases at V and 0 bases at J, with 7 bases between the two ends. The CDR3 sequence is CASSLLDSGNTIYF. The CDR3 DNA follows: TGCGCCAGCAGCCTCCTGGACTCTGGAAACACCATATATTTT.

This clone was seen just once. The chain uses TRBV15 and TRBJ2-7, with D perhaps matching TRBD1 or TRBD2 (5 bases each). V was shortened by 0 bases and J by 0 bases, with 24 bases between the two germline ends. The CDR3 length is 20 residues. Germline CDR1 is LNHNV and CDR2 is YYDKDF (reference sequence). The CDR3 is CATSRDSFSLLTGTSYEQYF. CDR3 DNA sequence: TGTGCCACCAGCAGAGATTCTTTCTCACTCCTGACGGGGACCTCCTACGAGCAGTACTTC.

This sequence joins TRBV27 and TRBJ1-5, with TRBD1 matching over 7 bases. There are 17 residues in the CDR3. The V and J ends lost 6 bases and 4 bases, in that order; junction bases with no gene match: 15. Looked up from germline, CDR1 is MNHEY and CDR2 is SMNVEV (reference sequence). The chain's CDR3 is CASSPIDGTAPNQPQHF. CDR3 nucleotides: TGTGCCAGCAGCCCAATCGACGGGACAGCGCCAAATCAGCCCCAGCATTTT.

V is TRBV6-4 and J is TRBJ1-5; D is uncertain. V dropped 11 bases and J dropped 4 bases, with 6 bases sitting between them. The length of the CDR3 is 10 residues. The germline gives CDR1 MRHNA, CDR2 SNTAGT. CDR3 loop: CARSNQPQHF. CDR3 nucleotide sequence: TGTGCCCGGTCGAATCAGCCCCAGCATTTT.

The CDR3: CASSLVHGTLYEQYF. The CDR3 DNA follows: TGTGCCAGCAGCCTCGTCCACGGGACCCTCTACGAGCAGTACTTC. The rearrangement links TRBV6-5 to TRBJ2-7; D is tentatively TRBD1 or TRBD2 (5 bases each). V lost 6 bases and J 3 bases, leaving 18 bases between the germline ends. The CDR3 totals 15 residues. CDR1 is MNHEY, CDR2 SVGAGI, per germline.

This clone occurred a few times. The chain's CDR3 is CASSELGGGSTDTQYF. The CDR3 region has the DNA TGTGCCAGCAGTGAACTCGGCGGGGGGAGCACAGATACGCAGTATTTT. The chain carries TRBV6-1 and TRBJ2-3; 8 nucleotides align to TRBD2. Trimming removed 2 bases from V and 0 bases from J; junction bases left unmatched: 4. The CDR3 covers 16 residues. Germline CDR1 MNHNS, CDR2 SASEGT.

CDR3 nucleotide sequence: TGTGCCAGTAGTATAGCTCAGAGCTACACCTTC. Translating it yields CASSIAQSYTF. The V gene is TRBV19, the J gene TRBJ1-2; D uncertain. This CDR3 region has 11 residues. Germline CDR1 is LNHDA and CDR2 is SQIVND (reference sequence). Trimming pared 1 base from V and 9 bases from J, leaving 6 bases between.

The gene calls are TRBV4-2 and TRBJ2-5; D may be TRBD1 (6 bases). The CDR3 loop spans 16 amino acids. Trimming shortened V by 4 bases and J by 1 base, and 16 bases separated the two germline ends. From germline, CDR1 is LGHNA and CDR2 YNFKEQ. CDR3 amino acids: CASSLHPSGVQETQYF. The CDR3 DNA reads TGTGCCAGCAGCCTTCATCCCTCAGGGGTCCAAGAGACCCAGTACTTC.

The chain carries TRBV19 and TRBJ1-2; 8 nucleotides match TRBD1. V dropped 1 base and J dropped 1; count of bases not matched to a gene: 2. This CDR3 region has 15 residues. Germline CDR1 reads LNHDA; CDR2 reads SQIVND (reference sequence). The CDR3 sequence: CASSIGTGRNYGYTF. Here the CDR3 DNA reads TGTGCCAGTAGTATAGGGACAGGGCGTAACTATGGCTACACCTTC.

V and J are TRBV27 and TRBJ1-5; 10 bases match TRBD1. Germline V gene data show CDR1 as MNHEY and CDR2 as SMNVEV (reference sequence). With 0 bases clipped from V and 5 bases from J, the junction kept 7 bases outside the gene matches. CDR3 length: 17 amino acids. The CDR3 here is CASSLSWDRGVYQPQHF. In DNA form, the CDR3 reads TGTGCCAGCAGTTTATCGTGGGACAGGGGCGTATATCAGCCCCAGCATTTT.

J is TRBJ2-7 and V is TRBV7-9, with 7 bases lining up with TRBD2. Germline loops: CDR1 SEHNR, CDR2 FQNEAQ (reference sequence). CDR3 length equals 13 residues. V shed 5 bases and J 4 bases; nucleotides not matched to a gene: 5. This CDR3 is CASSLIGGYEQYF. DNA of the CDR3: TGTGCCAGCAGCCTCATCGGGGGGTACGAGCAGTACTTC. Filled out from reference TRBV7-9 and TRBJ2-7, the complete variable domain reads DTGVSQNPRHKITKRGQNVTFRCDPISEHNRLYWYRQTLGQGPEFLTYFQNEAQLEKSRLLSDRFSAERPKGSFSTLEIQRTEQGDSAMYLCASSLIGGYEQYFGPGTRLTVT.

The gene calls are TRBV6-1 and TRBJ1-6; TRBD1 might be the D (6 bases). The germline V gene encodes CDR1 MNHNS and CDR2 SASEGT. Trimming cost V 3 bases and J 9 bases, with 18 bases left between them. The CDR3 consists of 16 residues. The CDR3 coding sequence is TGTGCCAGCAGTGAGGTGGCGGAGGGGGGGGGTTCACCCCTCCACTTT. Amino acid sequence: CASSEVAEGGGSPLHF.

The chain employs TRBV20-1 and TRBJ1-5; 7 nucleotides match TRBD1. The ends lost 3 bases at V and 6 bases at J; junction bases unmatched: 8. The CDR3 spans 14 residues. Germline loops: CDR1 DFQATT, CDR2 SNEGSKA (reference sequence). The CDR3 nucleotides read TGCAGTGCTAGTATGGTAGGGGGCATTCAGCCCCAGCATTTT. This translates into CSASMVGGIQPQHF.

The chain joins TRBV5-6 to TRBJ2-7; TRBD1 agrees at 8 bases. The CDR3 has 15 residues. With V trimmed by 1 base and J by 4 bases, 7 bases remained unmatched. Per germline, CDR1 SGHDT and CDR2 YYEEEE. The CDR3 loop is CASSLTNRGEYEQYF. The DNA of the CDR3 is TGTGCCAGCAGCTTGACCAACAGGGGGGAGTACGAGCAGTACTTC.